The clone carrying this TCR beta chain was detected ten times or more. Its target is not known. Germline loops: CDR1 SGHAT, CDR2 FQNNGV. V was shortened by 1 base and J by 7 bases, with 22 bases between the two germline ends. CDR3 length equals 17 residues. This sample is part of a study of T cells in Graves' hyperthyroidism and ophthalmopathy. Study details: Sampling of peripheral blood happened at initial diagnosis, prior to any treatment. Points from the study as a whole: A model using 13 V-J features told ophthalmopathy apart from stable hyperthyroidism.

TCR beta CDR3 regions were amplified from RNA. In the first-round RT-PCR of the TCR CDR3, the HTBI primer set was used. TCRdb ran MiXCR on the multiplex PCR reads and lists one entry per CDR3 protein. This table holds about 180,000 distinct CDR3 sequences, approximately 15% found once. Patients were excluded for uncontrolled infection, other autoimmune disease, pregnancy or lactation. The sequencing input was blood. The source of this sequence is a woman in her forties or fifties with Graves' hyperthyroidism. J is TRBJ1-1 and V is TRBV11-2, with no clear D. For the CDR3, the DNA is TGTGCCAGCAGCTTAGTTCCCGTAGTTGATAGGGAAAGTGAAGCTTTCTTT. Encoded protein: CASSLVPVVDRESEAFF.